These T cell receptor beta chains were read from a single sample in a study of blood T cell repertoires in COVID-19. TCRdb keeps only in-frame clones here, not all; method: immunoSEQ multiplex PCR. Of around 72,000 clones listed, about 80% are singletons. Sequencing input: peripheral blood. These TCRs come from a human donor in a cohort sampled during active COVID-19. CDR3s include the opening cysteine and the closing phenylalanine or tryptophan. D genes are given only for firm matches. Clone size is given for some rows only: seen once, a few or many times, or a class if the clone is expanded.

d_gene	abundance	v_gene	j_gene	CDR3aa	CDR3nt
TRBD1	-	TRBV2	TRBJ1-1	CAVQQGAMNTEAFF	TGTGCCGTACAACAGGGGGCAATGAACACTGAAGCTTTCTTT
TRBD2	-	TRBV6-8	TRBJ2-3	CASPGGTPTSSTDTQYF	TGTGCCAGCCCCGGGGGGACGCCAACCTCTAGCACAGATACGCAGTATTTT
TRBD2	-	TRBV7-9	TRBJ2-5	CASSLRPSGGHPQETQYF	TGTGCCAGCAGCCTGAGACCCAGCGGGGGGCACCCCCAAGAGACCCAGTACTTC
TRBD1	few	TRBV28	TRBJ1-3	CASSSGTVSGNTIYF	TGTGCCAGCAGTAGTGGGACAGTCTCTGGAAACACCATATATTTT
-	once	TRBV7-2	TRBJ2-7	CASSTGGSASYEQYF	TGTGCCAGCAGCACTGGGGGGTCTGCCTCCTACGAGCAGTACTTC
TRBD1	-	TRBV5-1	TRBJ2-7	CASSLNGQGSYEQYF	TGCGCCAGCAGCTTGAACGGACAGGGATCCTACGAGCAGTACTTC
TRBD2	-	TRBV2	TRBJ2-2	CASSAEGRATGELFF	TGTGCCAGCAGCGCCGAGGGGAGGGCCACCGGGGAGCTGTTTTTT
-	-	TRBV13	TRBJ1-1	CASSLTPHGAAEAFF	TGTGCCAGCAGCTTAACTCCGCATGGGGCAGCTGAAGCTTTCTTT
-	-	TRBV6-5	TRBJ2-7	CASTWRGWEQYF	TGTGCCAGCACGTGGCGGGGCTGGGAGCAGTACTTC
-	-	TRBV19	TRBJ1-1	CASSNPPARLAFF	TGTGCCAGTAGCAATCCACCAGCAAGACTAGCTTTCTTT
TRBD2	-	TRBV12-3/TRBV12-4	TRBJ2-7	CASSRTSYEQYF	TGTGCCAGCAGTCGGACTAGTTACGAGCAGTACTTC
-	-	TRBV9	TRBJ2-7	CASSFGLGPDEQYF	TGTGCCAGCAGCTTTGGACTCGGGCCGGACGAGCAGTACTTC
-	-	TRBV9	TRBJ2-1	CASSVEFDNEQFF	TGTGCCAGCAGCGTAGAATTCGACAATGAGCAGTTCTTC
TRBD1	once	TRBV19	TRBJ1-5	CASGQGDQPQHF	TGTGCCAGTGGACAGGGCGATCAGCCCCAGCATTTT
TRBD2	-	TRBV7-2	TRBJ2-3	CASRDIGGGTDTQYF	TGTGCCAGCAGGGACATTGGGGGGGGCACAGATACGCAGTATTTT
-	-	TRBV18	TRBJ2-7	CASSNDRYEQYF	TGTGCCAGCTCAAATGACAGGTACGAGCAGTACTTC
-	-	TRBV18	TRBJ2-6	CASSSFSAWRELLSGANVLTF	TGTGCCAGCTCAAGCTTCTCCGCCTGGAGGGAGCTACTCTCTGGGGCCAACGTCCTGACTTTC
-	-	TRBV5-1	TRBJ2-1	CASSLDVGSYNEQFF	TGCGCCAGCAGCTTGGACGTCGGCTCCTACAATGAGCAGTTCTTC
-	-	TRBV7-9	TRBJ1-3	CASSLLLNTIYF	TGTGCCAGCAGCCTTCTTTTAAACACCATATATTTT
TRBD1	-	TRBV20-1	TRBJ1-2	CSASRGPDGYTF	TGCAGTGCTAGTAGGGGGCCGGATGGCTACACCTTC
-	-	TRBV6-5	TRBJ1-5	CASSSGLRQHF	-
-	-	TRBV5-1	TRBJ1-6	CASSLGGNNSPLHF	TGCGCCAGCAGCTTGGGAGGGAACAATTCACCCCTCCACTTT
TRBD1	-	TRBV5-1	TRBJ1-2	CASSSTGGAGYGYTF	TGCGCCAGCAGCTCGACAGGGGGCGCGGGCTATGGCTACACCTTC
TRBD2	few	TRBV4-1	TRBJ2-1	CASSQLGVWGGQFF	TGCGCCAGCAGCCAGTTAGGGGTTTGGGGGGGGCAGTTCTTC
TRBD1	-	TRBV6-8	TRBJ1-1	CASSYLSDRVRNTEAFF	TGTGCCAGCAGTTACCTTTCAGACAGGGTGAGGAACACTGAAGCTTTCTTT
TRBD1	-	TRBV15	TRBJ1-6	CATSRETGYNSPLHF	TGTGCCACCAGCAGAGAGACAGGGTATAATTCACCCCTCCACTTT
TRBD1	-	TRBV5-5	TRBJ1-2	CASSPAGWDSPEGGYTF	TGTGCCAGCAGCCCCGCGGGTTGGGACAGTCCTGAGGGGGGCTACACCTTC
-	once	TRBV6-1	TRBJ2-7	CASSEPTGPGTPTYEQYF	TGTGCCAGCAGTGAACCGACCGGCCCCGGGACACCGACCTACGAGCAGTACTTC
-	-	TRBV21-1	TRBJ1-2	CASSSRGRENYGYTF	TGTGCCAGCAGCTCAAGGGGGAGGGAAAACTATGGCTACACCTTC
-	-	TRBV5-8	TRBJ1-2	CASTPLARQRLYGYTF	TGTGCCAGCACCCCCCTTGCGAGACAGCGACTCTATGGCTACACCTTC
TRBD2	few	TRBV2	TRBJ2-2	CASRGLAGAGELFF	TGTGCCAGCAGGGGACTAGCGGGGGCTGGGGAGCTGTTTTTT
-	-	TRBV30	TRBJ1-5	CAWSAFGGWQPQHF	TGTGCCTGGAGTGCTTTTGGGGGCTGGCAGCCCCAGCATTTT
TRBD1	-	TRBV7-9	TRBJ1-2	CASSKTDRGYTF	TGTGCCAGCAGCAAAACGGACAGGGGCTACACCTTC
TRBD1	-	TRBV6-5	TRBJ1-2	CASSYSSGQGAYGYTF	TGTGCCAGCAGTTACTCGAGTGGACAGGGGGCCTATGGCTACACCTTC
TRBD1	-	TRBV19	TRBJ1-6	CASSRDRGRDNSPLHF	TGTGCCAGTAGCCGGGACAGGGGGCGAGATAATTCACCCCTCCACTTT
TRBD1	-	TRBV6-5	TRBJ2-4	CASGSEGALGIQYF	TGTGCCAGCGGCAGCGAGGGGGCTCTGGGCATTCAGTACTTC
-	-	TRBV30	TRBJ2-7	CAWSVWGRAVEQYF	TGTGCCTGGAGTGTATGGGGGCGTGCTGTAGAGCAGTACTTC
TRBD1	-	TRBV7-2	TRBJ1-5	CASSLTGGQPQHF	TGTGCCAGCAGCTTAACAGGGGGTCAGCCCCAGCATTTT
-	-	TRBV10-3	TRBJ1-2	CATQSREGPYGYTF	TGTGCCACTCAATCCAGGGAAGGGCCATATGGCTACACCTTC
-	few	TRBV7-9	TRBJ1-1	CASSPLYARNTEAFF	TGTGCCAGCAGCCCCTTATATGCCAGGAACACTGAAGCTTTCTTT
-	-	TRBV30	TRBJ2-7	CAWSPGGREYF	TGTGCCTGGAGTCCCGGGGGGCGGGAGTACTTC
-	-	TRBV5-6	TRBJ2-1	CASSLAIHYNEQFF	TGTGCCAGCAGCTTGGCGATACACTACAATGAGCAGTTCTTC
TRBD1	-	TRBV6-5	TRBJ2-1	CASSPEGTGAREQFF	TGTGCCAGCAGCCCCGAGGGGACAGGGGCCCGCGAGCAGTTCTTC
-	-	TRBV6-1	TRBJ2-5	CASSEAPGETQYF	TGTGCCAGCAGTGAAGCGCCAGGGGAGACCCAGTACTTC
-	-	TRBV30	TRBJ1-1	CAWTGRGDLTEAFF	TGTGCCTGGACCGGGCGGGGGGACCTTACTGAAGCTTTCTTT
TRBD1	-	TRBV6-2/TRBV6-3	TRBJ1-1	CASSYLGTENTEAFF	TGTGCCAGCAGTTACTTAGGGACAGAGAACACTGAAGCTTTCTTT
TRBD1	-	TRBV30	TRBJ2-5	CAWSGGQGSEAQYF	TGTGCCTGGAGTGGCGGACAGGGGTCAGAGGCCCAGTACTTC
-	-	TRBV2	TRBJ1-2	CASSEDRVYGYTF	TGTGCCAGCAGTGAAGACAGGGTCTATGGCTACACCTTC
-	few	TRBV30	TRBJ2-7	CAWSETYRSYEQYF	TGTGCCTGGAGTGAGACCTACAGGTCATACGAGCAGTACTTC
-	-	TRBV6-6	TRBJ1-3	CASSYTGLNGNTIYF	TGTGCCAGCAGTTACACAGGGTTGAACGGAAACACCATATATTTT
-	-	TRBV5-5	TRBJ1-5	CASSKTGTPMEPQHF	TGTGCCAGCAGTAAGACAGGCACCCCAATGGAGCCCCAGCATTTT
TRBD1	-	TRBV10-3	TRBJ2-5	CASSGTGGQETQYF	TGTGCCAGCTCCGGGACAGGGGGACAAGAGACCCAGTACTTC